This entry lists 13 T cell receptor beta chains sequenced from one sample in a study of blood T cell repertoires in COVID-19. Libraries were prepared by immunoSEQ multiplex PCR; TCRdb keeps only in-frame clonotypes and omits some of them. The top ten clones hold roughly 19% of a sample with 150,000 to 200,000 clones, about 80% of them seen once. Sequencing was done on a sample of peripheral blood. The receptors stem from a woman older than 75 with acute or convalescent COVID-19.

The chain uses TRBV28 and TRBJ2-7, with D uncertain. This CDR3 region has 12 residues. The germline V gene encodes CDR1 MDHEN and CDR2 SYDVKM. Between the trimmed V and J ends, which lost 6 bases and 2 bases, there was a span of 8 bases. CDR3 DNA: TGTGCCAGCAGCCTACGTGCCTACGAGCAGTACTTC. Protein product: CASSLRAYEQYF.

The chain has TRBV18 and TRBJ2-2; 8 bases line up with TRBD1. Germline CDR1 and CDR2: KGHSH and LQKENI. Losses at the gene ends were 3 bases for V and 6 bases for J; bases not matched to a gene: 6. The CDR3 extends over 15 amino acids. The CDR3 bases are TGTGCCAGCTCACCGAGTGGACAGGGCCCCGGGGAGCTGTTTTTT. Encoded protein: CASSPSGQGPGELFF.

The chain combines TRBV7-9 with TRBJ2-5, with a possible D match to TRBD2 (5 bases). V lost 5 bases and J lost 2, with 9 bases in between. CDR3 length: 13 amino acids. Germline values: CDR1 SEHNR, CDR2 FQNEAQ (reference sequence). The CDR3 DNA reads TGTGCCAGCAGCATAGGACTGCAAGAGACCCAGTACTTC. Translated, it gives CASSIGLQETQYF.

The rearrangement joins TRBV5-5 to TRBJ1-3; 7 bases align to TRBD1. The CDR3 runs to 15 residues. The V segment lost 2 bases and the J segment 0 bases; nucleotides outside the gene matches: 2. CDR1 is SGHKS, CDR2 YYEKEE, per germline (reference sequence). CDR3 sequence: CASSLGTASGNTIYF. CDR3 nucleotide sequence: TGTGCCAGCAGCTTAGGGACAGCCTCTGGAAACACCATATATTTT.

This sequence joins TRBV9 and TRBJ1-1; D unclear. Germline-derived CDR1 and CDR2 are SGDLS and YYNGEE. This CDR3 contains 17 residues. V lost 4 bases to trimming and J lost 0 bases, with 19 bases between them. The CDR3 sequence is CASSPGGRRIMNTEAFF. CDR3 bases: TGTGCCAGCAGCCCCGGAGGCAGGCGTATCATGAACACTGAAGCTTTCTTT.

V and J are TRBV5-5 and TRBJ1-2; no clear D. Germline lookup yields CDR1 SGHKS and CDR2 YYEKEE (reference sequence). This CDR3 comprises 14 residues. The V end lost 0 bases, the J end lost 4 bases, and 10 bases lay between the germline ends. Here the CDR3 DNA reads TGTGCCAGCAGCTTGGACTTTGGTTCCTATGGCTACACCTTC. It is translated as CASSLDFGSYGYTF.

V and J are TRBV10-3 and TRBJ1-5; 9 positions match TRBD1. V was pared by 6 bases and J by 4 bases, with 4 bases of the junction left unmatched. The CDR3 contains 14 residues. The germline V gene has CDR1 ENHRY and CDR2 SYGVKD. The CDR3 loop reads CAISGTGRNQPQHF. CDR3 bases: TGTGCCATCAGCGGGACAGGGCGGAATCAGCCCCAGCATTTT.

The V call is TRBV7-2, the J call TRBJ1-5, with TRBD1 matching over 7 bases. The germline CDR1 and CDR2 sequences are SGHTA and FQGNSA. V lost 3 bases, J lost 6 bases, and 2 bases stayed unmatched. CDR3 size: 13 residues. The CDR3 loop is CASSFPGGQPQHF. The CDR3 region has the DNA TGTGCCAGCAGCTTCCCAGGGGGTCAGCCCCAGCATTTT. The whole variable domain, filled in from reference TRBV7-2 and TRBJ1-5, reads GAGVSQSPSNKVTEKGKDVELRCDPISGHTALYWYRQSLGQGLEFLIYFQGNSAPDKSGLPSDRFSAERTGGSVSTLTIQRTQQEDSAVYLCASSFPGGQPQHFGDGTRLSIL.

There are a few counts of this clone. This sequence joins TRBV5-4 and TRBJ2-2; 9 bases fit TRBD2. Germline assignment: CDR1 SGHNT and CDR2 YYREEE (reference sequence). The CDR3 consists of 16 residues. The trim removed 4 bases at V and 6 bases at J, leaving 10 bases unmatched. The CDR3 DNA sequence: TGTGCCAGCAGCACACGGACTAGCGTCTACGCCGGGGAGCTGTTTTTT. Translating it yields CASSTRTSVYAGELFF.

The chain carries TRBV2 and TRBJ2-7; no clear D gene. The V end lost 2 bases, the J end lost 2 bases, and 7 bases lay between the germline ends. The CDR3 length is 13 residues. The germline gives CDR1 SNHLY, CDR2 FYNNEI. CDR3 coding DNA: TGTGCCAGCAGTGAATCAGCGACCTACGAGCAGTACTTC. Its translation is CASSESATYEQYF.

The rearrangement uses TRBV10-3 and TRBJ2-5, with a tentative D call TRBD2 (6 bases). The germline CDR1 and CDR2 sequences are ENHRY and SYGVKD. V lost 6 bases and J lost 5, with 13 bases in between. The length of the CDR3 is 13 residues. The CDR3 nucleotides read TGTGCCATCAGGGGAGGCGAGATTGAGACCCAGTACTTC. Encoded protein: CAIRGGEIETQYF.

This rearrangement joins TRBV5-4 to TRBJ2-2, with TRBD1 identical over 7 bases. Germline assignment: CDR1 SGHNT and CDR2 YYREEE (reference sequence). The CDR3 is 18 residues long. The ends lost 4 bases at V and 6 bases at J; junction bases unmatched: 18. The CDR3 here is CASSGEGYRGSNAGELFF. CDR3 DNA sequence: TGTGCCAGCAGCGGTGAGGGGTACAGGGGATCTAATGCCGGGGAGCTGTTTTTT.

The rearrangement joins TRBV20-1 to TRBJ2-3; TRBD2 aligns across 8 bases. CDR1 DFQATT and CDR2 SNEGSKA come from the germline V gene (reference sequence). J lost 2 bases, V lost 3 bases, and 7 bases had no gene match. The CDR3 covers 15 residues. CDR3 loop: CSASVGRGVTDTQYF. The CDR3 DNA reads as TGCAGTGCTAGTGTCGGGCGGGGGGTCACAGATACGCAGTATTTT.